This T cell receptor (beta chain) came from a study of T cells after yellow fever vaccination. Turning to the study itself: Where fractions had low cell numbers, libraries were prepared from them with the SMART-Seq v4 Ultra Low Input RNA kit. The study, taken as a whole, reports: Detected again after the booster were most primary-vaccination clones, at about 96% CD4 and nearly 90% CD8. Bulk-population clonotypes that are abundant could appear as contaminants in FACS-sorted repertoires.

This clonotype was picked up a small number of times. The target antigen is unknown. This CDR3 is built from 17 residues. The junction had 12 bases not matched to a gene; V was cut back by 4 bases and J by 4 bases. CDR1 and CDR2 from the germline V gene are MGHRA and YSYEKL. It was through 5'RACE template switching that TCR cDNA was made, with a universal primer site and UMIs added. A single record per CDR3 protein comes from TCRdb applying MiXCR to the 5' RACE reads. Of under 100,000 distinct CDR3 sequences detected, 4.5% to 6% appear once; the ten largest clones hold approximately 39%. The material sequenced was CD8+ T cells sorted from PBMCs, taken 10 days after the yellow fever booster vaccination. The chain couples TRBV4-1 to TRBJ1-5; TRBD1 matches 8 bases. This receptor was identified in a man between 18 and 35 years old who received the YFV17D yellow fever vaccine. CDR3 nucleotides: TGCGCCAGCAGCCTAGCGGACGACAGGGGATTGAATCAGCCCCAGCATTTT. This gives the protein CASSLADDRGLNQPQHF.